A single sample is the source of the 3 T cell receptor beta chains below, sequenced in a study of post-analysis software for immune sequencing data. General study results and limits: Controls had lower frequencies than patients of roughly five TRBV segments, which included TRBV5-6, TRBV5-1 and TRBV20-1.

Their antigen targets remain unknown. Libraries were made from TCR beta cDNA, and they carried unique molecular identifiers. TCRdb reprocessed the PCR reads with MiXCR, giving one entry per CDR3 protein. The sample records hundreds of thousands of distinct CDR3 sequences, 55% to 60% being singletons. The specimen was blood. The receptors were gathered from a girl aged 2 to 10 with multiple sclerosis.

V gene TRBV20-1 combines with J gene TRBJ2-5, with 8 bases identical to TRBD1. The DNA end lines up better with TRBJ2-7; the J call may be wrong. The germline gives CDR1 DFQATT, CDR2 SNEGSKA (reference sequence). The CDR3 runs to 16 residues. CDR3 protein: CSARDFQGQGLYEQYF. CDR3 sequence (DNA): TGCAGTGCTAGAGATTTCCAAGGACAGGGTCTCTACGAGCAGTACTTC.

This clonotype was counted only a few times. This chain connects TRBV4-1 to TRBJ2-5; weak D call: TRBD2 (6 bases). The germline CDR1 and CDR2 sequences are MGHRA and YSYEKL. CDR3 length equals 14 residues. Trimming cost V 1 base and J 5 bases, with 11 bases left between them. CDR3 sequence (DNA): TGCGCCAGCAGCCAAGTAGGCGCGGGGGAGACCCAGTACTTC. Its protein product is CASSQVGAGETQYF.

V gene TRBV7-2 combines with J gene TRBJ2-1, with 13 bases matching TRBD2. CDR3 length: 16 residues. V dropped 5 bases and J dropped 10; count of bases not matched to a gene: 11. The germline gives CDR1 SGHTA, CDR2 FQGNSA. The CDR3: CASSLRLAGGPREQFF. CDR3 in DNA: TGTGCCAGCAGCCTAAGACTAGCGGGGGGTCCTAGGGAGCAGTTCTTC.